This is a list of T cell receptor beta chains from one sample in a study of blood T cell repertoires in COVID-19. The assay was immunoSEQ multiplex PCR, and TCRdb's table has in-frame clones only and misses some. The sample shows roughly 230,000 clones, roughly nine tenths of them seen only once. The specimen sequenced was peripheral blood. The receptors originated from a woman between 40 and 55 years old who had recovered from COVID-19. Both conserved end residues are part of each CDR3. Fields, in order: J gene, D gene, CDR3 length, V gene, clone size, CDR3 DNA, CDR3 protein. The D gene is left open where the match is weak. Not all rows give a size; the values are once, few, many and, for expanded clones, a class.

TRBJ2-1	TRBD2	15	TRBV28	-	TGTGCCAGCAGTCCCCCGGGACTACTTTTCAATGAGCAGTTCTTC	CASSPPGLLFNEQFF
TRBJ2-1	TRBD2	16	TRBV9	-	TGTGCCAGCAGCCGCTCACCGACTAGCGCCTACAATGAGCAGTTCTTC	CASSRSPTSAYNEQFF
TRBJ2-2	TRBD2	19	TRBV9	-	TGTGCCAGCAGCGTAGTGGGTTCGAGCGGGAGGCTGAACACCGGGGAGCTGTTTTTT	CASSVVGSSGRLNTGELFF
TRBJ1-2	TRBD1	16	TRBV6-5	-	TGTGCCAGCAGTTATGGCTCGGGACAGGGAAGCTATGGCTACACCTTC	CASSYGSGQGSYGYTF
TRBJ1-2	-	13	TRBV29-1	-	TGCAGCGTTGAAGGGTCCGGCGGCAATGGCTACACCTTC	CSVEGSGGNGYTF
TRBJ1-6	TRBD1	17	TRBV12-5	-	TGTGCTAGTGGTTTGAGGCCAGGGGGAACCTATAATTCACCCCTCCACTTT	CASGLRPGGTYNSPLHF
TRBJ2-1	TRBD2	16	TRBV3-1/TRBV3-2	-	TGTGCCAGCAGCCAAGGTACTAGCGGGGTTTACAATGAGCAGTTCTTC	CASSQGTSGVYNEQFF
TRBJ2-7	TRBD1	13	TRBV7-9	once	TGTGCCAGCAGCTTAACTAGACAGGGCGAGCAGTACTTC	CASSLTRQGEQYF
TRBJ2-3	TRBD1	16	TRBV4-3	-	TGCGCCAGCAGCCAAGATGGGGCAGGGGGATGGGATACGCAGTATTTT	CASSQDGAGGWDTQYF
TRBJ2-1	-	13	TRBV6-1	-	TGTGCCAGCAGTGAAGGTGGGCTGCCTGAGCAGTTCTTC	CASSEGGLPEQFF
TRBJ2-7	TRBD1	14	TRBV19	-	TGTGCCAGTAGCCCGGGACAGGGTTATTACGAGCAGTACTTC	CASSPGQGYYEQYF
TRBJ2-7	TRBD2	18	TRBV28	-	TGTGCCAGCAGACCACTTAAAGGACTAGCGGGACCGACTTACGAGCAGTACTTC	CASRPLKGLAGPTYEQYF
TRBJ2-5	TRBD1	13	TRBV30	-	TGTGCCGGCAACAGGGGGCGGTATGAGCCCCAGTACTTC	CAGNRGRYEPQYF
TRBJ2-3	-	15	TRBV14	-	TGTGCCAGCAGCCCCCTTACGGGTAGGGGTGATACGCAGTATTTT	CASSPLTGRGDTQYF
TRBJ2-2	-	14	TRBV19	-	TGTGCCAGTAGTACAGGGGAAGGCGCCGGGGAGCTGTTTTTT	CASSTGEGAGELFF
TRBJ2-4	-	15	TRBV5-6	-	TGTGCCAGCAGCGACCTTGGGGCCTCTAAAAACATTCAGTACTTC	CASSDLGASKNIQYF
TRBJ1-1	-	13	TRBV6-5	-	TGTGCCAGCAGTTACTCCGGGGGAACTGAAGCTTTCTTT	CASSYSGGTEAFF
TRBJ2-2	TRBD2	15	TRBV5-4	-	TGTGCCAGCAGCCAACTGGGACTAGCGGCCGGGGAGCTGTTTTTT	CASSQLGLAAGELFF
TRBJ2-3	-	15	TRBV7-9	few	TGTGCCAGCAGCCCGGAGGGAGCCAACGCAGATACGCAGTATTTT	CASSPEGANADTQYF
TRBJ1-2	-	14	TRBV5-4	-	TGTGCCAGCAGCTTGGTACAGGTAGACTATGGCTACACCTTC	CASSLVQVDYGYTF
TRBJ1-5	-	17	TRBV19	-	TGTGCCAGTAGTATAATTTGGGCCTCCGGGGACAATCAGCCCCAGCATTTT	CASSIIWASGDNQPQHF
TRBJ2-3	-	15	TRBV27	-	TGTGCCAGCCGAGCTGGTCGAGGATTCGCAGATACGCAGTATTTT	CASRAGRGFADTQYF
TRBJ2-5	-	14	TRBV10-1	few	TGCGCCAGCAGTCTGCTTCCTACCGGTGAGACCCAGTACTTC	CASSLLPTGETQYF
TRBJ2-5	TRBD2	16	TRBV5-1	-	TGCGCCAGCAGCTTAGTGCTAGCGGGGGGGCAGGAGACCCAGTACTTC	CASSLVLAGGQETQYF
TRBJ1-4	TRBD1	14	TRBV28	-	TGTGCCAGCAGTTCCGGGACAGAAAATGAAAAACTGTTTTTT	CASSSGTENEKLFF
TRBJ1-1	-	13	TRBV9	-	TGTGCCAGCAACATAATCATGAACACTGAAGCTTTCTTT	CASNIIMNTEAFF
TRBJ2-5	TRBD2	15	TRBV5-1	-	TGCGCCAGCAGCTTGACCGGACTAGCGATAGAGACCCAGTACTTC	CASSLTGLAIETQYF
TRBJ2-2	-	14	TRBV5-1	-	TGCGCCAGCAGCCTAAAGACAGCCACCGGGGAGCTGTTTTTT	CASSLKTATGELFF
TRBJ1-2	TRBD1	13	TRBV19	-	TGTGCCAGTAGTAGCGACAGGGGAGGTGGCTACACCTTC	CASSSDRGGGYTF
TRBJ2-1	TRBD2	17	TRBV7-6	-	TGTGCCAGCAGCTTAGCACGGGAGGGCCGGAGGTACAATGAGCAGTTCTTC	CASSLAREGRRYNEQFF
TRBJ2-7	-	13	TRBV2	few	TGTGCCAGCTTGGGGGGTGGAATCGGCGAGCAGTACTTC	CASLGGGIGEQYF
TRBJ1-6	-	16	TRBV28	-	TGTGCCAGCAGTTTAAGCGGTGGCCAGTATAATTCACCCCTCCACTTT	CASSLSGGQYNSPLHF
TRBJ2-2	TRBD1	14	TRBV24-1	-	TGTGCCACCAGTAGGCCAGGGGGCACCGGGGAGCTGTTTTTT	CATSRPGGTGELFF
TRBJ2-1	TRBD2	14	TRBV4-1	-	TGCGCCAGCAGCCCCCGGGAGGGAGGGAATGAGCAGTTCTTC	CASSPREGGNEQFF
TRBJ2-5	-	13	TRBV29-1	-	TGCAGCGTTGGCGGGCGAAGCAGGGAGACCCAGTACTTC	CSVGGRSRETQYF
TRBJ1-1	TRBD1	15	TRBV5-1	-	TGCGCCAGCAGCTCCTCTCAACAGGGGACTGGTGAAGCTTTCTTT	CASSSSQQGTGEAFF
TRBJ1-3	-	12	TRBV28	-	TGTGCCAGCTCGGTTGTAGGAAACACCATATATTTT	CASSVVGNTIYF
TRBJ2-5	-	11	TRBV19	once	TGTGCCAGTAGTACTCAAGAGACCCAGTACTTC	CASSTQETQYF
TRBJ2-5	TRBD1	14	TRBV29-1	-	TGCAGCGCCCAGAGAACAGGGGGCGGGGAGACCCAGTACTTC	CSAQRTGGGETQYF
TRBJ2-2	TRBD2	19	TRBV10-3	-	TGTGCCATCAGTCCGACTCTAGCGGGGGGGTTTGCAAACACCGGGGAGCTGTTTTTT	CAISPTLAGGFANTGELFF
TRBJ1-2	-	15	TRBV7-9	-	TGTGCCAGCAGCTTAGCTACGGAGACCCGCTATGGCTACACCTTC	CASSLATETRYGYTF
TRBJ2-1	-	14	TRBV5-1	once	TGCGCCAGCACCGTGGGGGACACCAAGAATGAGCAGTTCTTC	CASTVGDTKNEQFF
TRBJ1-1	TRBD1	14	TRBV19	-	TGTGCCAGTAAAACGACAGGGGGAGGGACTGAAGCTTTCTTT	CASKTTGGGTEAFF
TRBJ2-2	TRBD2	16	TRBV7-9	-	TGTGCCAGCAGGGGTCGGGGGGAGGCGAACACCGGGGAGCTGTTTTTT	CASRGRGEANTGELFF
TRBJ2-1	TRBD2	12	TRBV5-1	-	TGCGCCAGCAGCTTGGCCGGGGGGAAGCAGTTCTTC	CASSLAGGKQFF
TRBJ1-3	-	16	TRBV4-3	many	TGCGCCAGCAGCCAAGATCAACCAGGGGTAGGAAACACCATATATTTT	CASSQDQPGVGNTIYF
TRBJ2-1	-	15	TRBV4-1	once	TGCGCCAGCAGGAACTACTTGGATATGCCCCTTGAGCAGTTCTTC	CASRNYLDMPLEQFF
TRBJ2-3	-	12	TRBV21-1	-	TGTGCCAGCAGCAGGAGACTGGATACGCAGTATTTT	CASSRRLDTQYF
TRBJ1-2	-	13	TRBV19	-	TGTGCCAGTAGTGTAGAGACTGAATATGGCTACACCTTC	CASSVETEYGYTF
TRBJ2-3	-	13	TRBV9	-	TGTGCCAGCAGCGTACTAGGATCAGATACGCAGTATTTT	CASSVLGSDTQYF
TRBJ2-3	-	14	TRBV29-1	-	TGCAGCGTTAGACGCCAGATTGGGGGGGATACGCAGTATTTT	CSVRRQIGGDTQYF
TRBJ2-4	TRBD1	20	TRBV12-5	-	TGTGCTAGTGGTTTGGAACTAGGGACAGGGAAGGTACTAGCCAAAAACATTCAGTACTTC	CASGLELGTGKVLAKNIQYF
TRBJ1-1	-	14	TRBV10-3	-	TGTGCCATCAGTGGGGGGGGCGTGAACACTGAAGCTTTCTTT	CAISGGGVNTEAFF
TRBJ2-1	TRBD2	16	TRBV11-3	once	TGTGCCAGCAGCCAACCGGGGACTAGCGGATACAATGAGCAGTTCTTC	CASSQPGTSGYNEQFF
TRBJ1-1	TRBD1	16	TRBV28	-	TGTGCCACCCGATCGGGGGACAGGGTCATGAACACTGAAGCTTTCTTT	CATRSGDRVMNTEAFF